This is a list of T cell receptor beta chains from one sample in a study of blood T cell repertoires in COVID-19. Produced via immunoSEQ multiplex PCR; TCRdb's table is partial and in-frame only. The sample yields 90,000 to 120,000 clones, approximately 90% seen once. Sequencing was carried out using peripheral blood. These receptors were obtained from a woman aged 30 to 39 with acute or convalescent COVID-19. The CDR3 runs from the conserved cysteine through the conserved F or W. A D gene is named only where the DNA matches it firmly. Clone size, where shown, is once, few, many, or a class for clones that have expanded.

TRBJ2-3 TRBV5-1 NA TRBD2 TGCGCCAGCAGCCCTACCCCTACTAGCGGGAGAACAGATACGCAGTATTTT CASSPTPTSGRTDTQYF
TRBJ2-7 TRBV7-2 NA NA TGTGCCAGCAGCTCCCGCCCAGTGGGAGGAGCTTACGAGCAGTACTTC CASSSRPVGGAYEQYF
TRBJ1-5 TRBV28 NA TRBD1 TGTGCCAGCAGCGAACAGGGGGAGCCCCAGCATTTT CASSEQGEPQHF
TRBJ2-3 TRBV28 once TRBD2 TGTGCCAGCAGTCTAGGACTAGCGGGACTAGCGGATACGCAGTATTTT CASSLGLAGLADTQYF
TRBJ1-2 TRBV11-3 NA NA TGTGCCAGCAGCTTGGGCCAGAATAACTATGGCTACACCTTC CASSLGQNNYGYTF
TRBJ1-1 TRBV4-1 NA NA TGCGCCAGCAGCCAAGTCGAGGTGAACACTGAAGCTTTCTTT CASSQVEVNTEAFF
TRBJ2-3 TRBV15 NA TRBD2 TGTGCCACCAGCAGCCCTAGCGGGCAGGACACAGATACGCAGTATTTT CATSSPSGQDTDTQYF
TRBJ2-1 TRBV28 once NA TGTGCCAGCAGGACCTGGACAGTATACAATGAGCAGTTCTTC CASRTWTVYNEQFF
TRBJ1-6 TRBV7-9 NA NA TGTGCCAGCAAGGGAAGGGAGGGATCACCCCTCCACTTT CASKGREGSPLHF
TRBJ2-1 TRBV5-6 once TRBD2 TGTGCCAGCAGCCCAGGACCTAGCGGGAGTAATGAGCAGTTCTTC CASSPGPSGSNEQFF
TRBJ1-6 TRBV30 many NA TGTGCCTGGGACCTAAGTGATTCACCCCTCCACTTT CAWDLSDSPLHF
TRBJ1-1 TRBV28 NA NA TGTGCCAGCAGTTTATACGTCCAGATGAACACTGAAGCTTTCTTT CASSLYVQMNTEAFF
TRBJ2-2 TRBV6-5 NA TRBD1 TGTGCCAGCAGTCGGGACAGGGGCACCGGGGAGCTGTTTTTT CASSRDRGTGELFF
TRBJ2-5 TRBV6-1 NA TRBD2 TGTGCCAGCAGTGCAGGGACTAGCGGGTGGGTTCGTGAGACCCAGTACTTC CASSAGTSGWVRETQYF
TRBJ2-1 TRBV4-3 NA TRBD2 TGCGCCAGCAGCCTCCGGACTAGCGTTAATGAGCAGTTCTTC CASSLRTSVNEQFF
TRBJ1-2 TRBV7-9 NA TRBD1 TGTGCCAGCAGCCGCGGACAGGGTTATGGCTACACCTTC CASSRGQGYGYTF
TRBJ1-1 TRBV5-6 once NA TGTGCCAGCAGCCGGCGGCCGAACACTGAAGCTTTCTTT CASSRRPNTEAFF
TRBJ2-7 TRBV4-3 NA NA TGCGCCAGCAGCCAGAACTACGCTTCATACGAGCAGTACTTC CASSQNYASYEQYF
TRBJ1-4 TRBV9 NA TRBD1 TGTGCCAGCAGCGCGGGGACAGCTTCTAATGAAAAACTGTTTTTT CASSAGTASNEKLFF
TRBJ1-5 TRBV19 few TRBD1 TGTGCCAGTAGCCGACAGGGGGCGAGCAATCAGCCCCAGCATTTT CASSRQGASNQPQHF
TRBJ2-7 TRBV5-1 NA NA TGCGCCAGCAGCTTGCCTTCAGAGGGATTAGAGCAGTACTTC CASSLPSEGLEQYF
TRBJ2-1 TRBV7-2 NA NA TGTGCCAGCAGCTCAACCTCAGGGGGAGGCTCCTACAATGAGCAGTTCTTC CASSSTSGGGSYNEQFF
TRBJ1-1 TRBV12-5 NA NA TGTGCTAGTGGTTTGGTACTCTTCTCTGATTCGGTGAACACTGAAGCTTTCTTT CASGLVLFSDSVNTEAFF
TRBJ1-1 TRBV6-5 NA NA TGTGCCAGCAGTCGGGGAAACACTGAAGCTTTCTTT CASSRGNTEAFF
TRBJ1-2 TRBV5-6 NA TRBD1 TGTGCCAGCAGCGTGGACAGGGGGCAGGGCTATGGCTACACCTTC CASSVDRGQGYGYTF
TRBJ2-3 TRBV7-3 NA TRBD2 TGTGCCAGCAGCTCCGATCCGGGACTAGCGGGGGAAACAGATACGCAGTATTTT CASSSDPGLAGETDTQYF
TRBJ1-1 TRBV11-2 NA NA TGTGCCAGCAGGACTACAGGGTGGAACACTGAAGCTTTCTTT CASRTTGWNTEAFF
TRBJ1-3 TRBV9 NA NA TGTGCCAGCAGCGTAGGCAGTCTCTCTGGAAACACCATATATTTT CASSVGSLSGNTIYF
TRBJ1-2 TRBV5-1 NA NA TGCGCCAGCAGCCCCAATATGGCTGCAGGGCCTTATGGCTACACCTTC CASSPNMAAGPYGYTF
TRBJ2-1 TRBV6-4 NA NA TGTGCCAGCAGTGAATCGCGGGATGGTGAGCAGTTCTTC CASSESRDGEQFF
TRBJ1-1 TRBV7-9 NA NA TGTGCCAGCAGCCTCTTCGAACAGGGGAACACTGAAGCTTTCTTT CASSLFEQGNTEAFF
TRBJ1-1 TRBV6-5 NA NA TGTGCCAGCAGTTACGGCGGGGGTGGCACTGAAGCTTTCTTT CASSYGGGGTEAFF
TRBJ2-3 TRBV18 once TRBD1 TGTGCCAGCTCACCACTGAGTCTTAGGGGGCTCGCAGATACGCAGTATTTT CASSPLSLRGLADTQYF
TRBJ1-2 TRBV2 NA NA TGTGCCAGCAGTGAAGGTACAGGGTTCTATGGCTACACCTTC CASSEGTGFYGYTF
TRBJ1-4 TRBV7-9 NA NA TGTGCCAGCAGCTTAGATCTAGGGGGTGAAAAACTGTTTTTT CASSLDLGGEKLFF
TRBJ2-5 TRBV7-7 NA NA TGTGCTAGCAGCCAATCCATACAGAACCAAGAGACCCAGTACTTC CASSQSIQNQETQYF
TRBJ2-2 TRBV19 NA NA TGTGCCAGGACAGGACGGGAACCGAACACCGGGGAGCTGTTTTTT CARTGREPNTGELFF
TRBJ2-2 TRBV21-1 NA NA TGTGCCAGCAACAAACCGCCGGACAGGGGGCTCCCAAAGGAGTCCGGGGAGCTGTTTTTT CASNKPPDRGLPKESGELFF
TRBJ2-3 TRBV30 NA TRBD2 TGTGCCTGGAGAAACGGACTAGCAGTTGGGACAGATACGCAGTATTTT CAWRNGLAVGTDTQYF
TRBJ2-3 TRBV5-6 NA TRBD2 TGTGCCAGCAGCTTAACGACTAGCGGATCAGATACGCAGTATTTT CASSLTTSGSDTQYF
TRBJ1-6 TRBV28 once TRBD1 TGTGCCAGCAGTTTCGGACAGGGGATGAATTCACCCCTCCACTTT CASSFGQGMNSPLHF
TRBJ2-3 TRBV2 few TRBD2 TGTGCCAGCAGAGCGGGGGGGCCGTCTAATACGCAGTATTTT CASRAGGPSNTQYF
TRBJ2-7 TRBV7-9 NA TRBD2 TGTGCCAGCAGCTTATCTAGCGGAAGGTACGAGCAGTACTTC CASSLSSGRYEQYF
TRBJ1-2 TRBV28 NA TRBD1 TGTGCCAGCAGTCTGTACAGGGGGTCCTATGGCTACACCTTC CASSLYRGSYGYTF
TRBJ1-1 TRBV30 NA TRBD1 TGTGCCTGTCCCGGGACAGGGGCTGAAGCTTTCTTT CACPGTGAEAFF
TRBJ2-7 TRBV14 NA TRBD1 TGTGCCAGCAGCCAAGGGAACCGGGACAGGAAAGGGCAGTACTTC CASSQGNRDRKGQYF
TRBJ1-5 TRBV23-1 NA NA TGCGCCAGCAGTCAATCCCGGTCTACCCCGGGACTGCCCAAGGGGCAGCCCCAGCATTTT CASSQSRSTPGLPKGQPQHF